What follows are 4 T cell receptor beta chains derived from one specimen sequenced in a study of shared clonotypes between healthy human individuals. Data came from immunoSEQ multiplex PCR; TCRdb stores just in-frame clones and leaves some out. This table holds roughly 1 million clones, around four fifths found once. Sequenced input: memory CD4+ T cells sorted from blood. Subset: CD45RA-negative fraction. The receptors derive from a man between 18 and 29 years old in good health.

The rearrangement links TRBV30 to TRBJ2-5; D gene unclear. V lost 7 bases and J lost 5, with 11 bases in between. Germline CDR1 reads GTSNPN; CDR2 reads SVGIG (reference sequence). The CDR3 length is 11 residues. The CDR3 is CAFGMGETQYF. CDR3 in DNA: TGTGCCTTTGGAATGGGTGAGACCCAGTACTTC.

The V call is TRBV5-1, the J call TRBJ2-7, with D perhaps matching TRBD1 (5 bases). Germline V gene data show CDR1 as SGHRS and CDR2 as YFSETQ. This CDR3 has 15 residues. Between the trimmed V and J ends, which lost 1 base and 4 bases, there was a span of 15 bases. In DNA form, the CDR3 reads TGCGCCAGCAGCTTGTCGGCAGGGCTACAATACGAGCAGTACTTC. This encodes CASSLSAGLQYEQYF.

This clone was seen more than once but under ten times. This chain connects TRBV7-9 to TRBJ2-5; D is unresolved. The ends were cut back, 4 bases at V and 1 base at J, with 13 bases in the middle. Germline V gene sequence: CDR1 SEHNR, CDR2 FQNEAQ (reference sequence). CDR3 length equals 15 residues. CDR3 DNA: TGTGCCAGCAGCTCGTCTTTAGGAGTCCAAGAGACCCAGTACTTC. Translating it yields CASSSSLGVQETQYF.

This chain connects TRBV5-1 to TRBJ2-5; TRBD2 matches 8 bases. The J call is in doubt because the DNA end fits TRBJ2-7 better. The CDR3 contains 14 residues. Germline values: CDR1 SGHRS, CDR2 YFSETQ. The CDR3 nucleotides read TGCGCCAGCAGCTTTGGCGGGACTAGTTACGAGCAGTACTTC. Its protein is CASSFGGTSYEQYF.